One sample yielded the 23 T cell receptor beta chains listed below, sequenced in a study of cytomegalovirus exposure and HLA in healthy donors. Primers included in the PCR were 60 Vbeta and 13 Jbeta primers. Assay used: immunoSEQ multiplex PCR; TCRdb lists only in-frame clones, some missing. Of approximately 110,000 clones listed, approximately 12% are singletons. The sample consisted of PBMCs. The receptors originated from a middle-aged man in good health and CMV-seropositive.

The chain is built from TRBV6-5 and TRBJ1-3; D remains ambiguous. CDR1 is MNHEY and CDR2 is SVGAGI in the germline V gene. The length of the CDR3 is 14 residues. Trimming removed 4 bases at V and 0 bases at J, with 7 bases between. DNA of the CDR3: TGTGCCAGCAGTTCCGTACTCTCTGGAAACACCATATATTTT. Amino acids: CASSSVLSGNTIYF.

This clone was picked up a small number of times. The V call is TRBV29-1, the J call TRBJ2-4; no clear D. V lost 5 bases to trimming and J lost 1 base, with 15 bases between them. CDR3 size: 15 residues. CDR1 is SQVTM, CDR2 ANQGSEA, per germline. This CDR3 is CSVSESGSAKNIQYF. The CDR3 nucleotides are TGCAGCGTTTCGGAGTCTGGGTCGGCCAAAAACATTCAGTACTTC.

The chain carries TRBV2 and TRBJ2-3; the D is unclear. Germline values: CDR1 SNHLY, CDR2 FYNNEI. The CDR3 is 14 amino acids. V was trimmed by 7 bases and J by 6 bases, leaving 17 bases between them. In DNA form, the CDR3 reads TGTGCCAGCATCCCCCGGTGGGCTGCCGATACGCAGTATTTT. It yields the protein CASIPRWAADTQYF.

The V gene is TRBV27, the J gene TRBJ1-2; 10 bases agree with TRBD1. J lost 7 bases, V lost 5 bases, and 7 bases had no gene match. The CDR3 runs 14 residues. CDR1 is MNHEY and CDR2 is SMNVEV in the germline V gene (reference sequence). CDR3 sequence: CASSLTGGPSGYTF. As DNA, the CDR3 is TGTGCCAGCAGTCTGACAGGGGGCCCATCTGGCTACACCTTC.

This clone was counted between two and nine times. The rearrangement joins TRBV4-1 to TRBJ1-3; D possibly corresponds to TRBD1 (6 bases). Trimming removed 0 bases from V and 0 bases from J, with 21 bases in between. This CDR3 is built from 20 residues. CDR1 is MGHRA, CDR2 YSYEKL, per germline. The CDR3 sequence is CASSQERGGTQGRSGNTIYF. CDR3 coding DNA: TGCGCCAGCAGCCAAGAGAGGGGGGGCACACAGGGACGCTCTGGAAACACCATATATTTT.

This clone was seen only once. J is TRBJ2-7 and V is TRBV5-1; D gene uncertain. The V gene's germline CDR1 is SGHRS and CDR2 YFSETQ. The CDR3 loop spans 12 amino acids. The ends were cut back, 1 base at V and 3 bases at J, with 5 bases in the middle. CDR3 sequence reads: CASSLTGYEQYF. The DNA for the CDR3 is TGCGCCAGCAGCTTGACGGGCTACGAGCAGTACTTC.

This clone was recorded a few times. The chain joins TRBV14 to TRBJ1-5, with TRBD1 as a possible D gene (5 bases). Trimming left V 1 base short and J 1 base short, with 11 bases between. CDR1 and CDR2 from the germline V gene are SGHDN and FVKESK. The CDR3 has 16 amino acids. The CDR3 spells CASSQGDSQSNQPQHF. The DNA for the CDR3 is TGTGCCAGCAGCCAAGGGGACTCCCAGAGCAATCAGCCCCAGCATTTT.

This clone was counted only a few times. V gene TRBV28 combines with J gene TRBJ2-5, with a weak D call TRBD2 (7 bases). V lost 4 bases to trimming and J lost 5 bases, with 17 bases between them. Germline CDR1 MDHEN, CDR2 SYDVKM. This CDR3 comprises 15 residues. The CDR3 protein is CASSSWEGTLETQYF. The CDR3 bases are TGTGCCAGCAGTTCTTGGGAGGGGACATTGGAGACCCAGTACTTC.

This clone came up a few times. This chain joins TRBV6-1 and TRBJ2-5, with TRBD1 as a possible D gene (6 bases). The germline CDR1 and CDR2 sequences are MNHNS and SASEGT. The V end lost 4 bases, the J end lost 3 bases, and 9 bases lay between the germline ends. CDR3 size: 13 residues. The CDR3 DNA sequence: TGTGCCAGCAGTGCCACAGGGAAAGAGACCCAGTACTTC. It specifies CASSATGKETQYF.

V usage is TRBV18 and J usage is TRBJ2-7; tentatively, D is TRBD1 (6 bases). Trimming removed 0 bases at V and 3 bases at J, with 15 bases between. Germline CDR1 KGHSH, CDR2 LQKENI. The CDR3 covers 16 residues. CDR3 sequence: CASSPPEQGLLYEQYF. For the CDR3, the DNA is TGTGCCAGCTCACCACCGGAGCAGGGGCTACTCTACGAGCAGTACTTC.

The J gene is TRBJ2-7, the V gene TRBV5-1; 7 nucleotides agree with TRBD1. Germline V gives CDR1 SGHRS, CDR2 YFSETQ. The trim removed 0 bases at V and 4 bases at J, leaving 4 bases unmatched. This CDR3 region has 14 residues. The CDR3 sequence is CASSLGQGQYEQYF. CDR3 nucleotide sequence: TGCGCCAGCAGCTTGGGACAGGGTCAGTACGAGCAGTACTTC.

The rearrangement joins TRBV9 to TRBJ1-4; D gene ambiguous. With 3 bases removed from V and 7 bases from J, the gap between germline ends came to 10 bases. CDR1 and CDR2 (germline): SGDLS, YYNGEE. The CDR3 length is 13 residues. The CDR3 sequence is CASSASHGEKLFF. CDR3 nucleotides: TGTGCCAGCAGCGCCAGTCATGGTGAAAAACTGTTTTTT.

The chain employs TRBV6-1 and TRBJ1-4, with TRBD1 matching over 8 bases. CDR1 MNHNS and CDR2 SASEGT come from the germline V gene. The CDR3 loop spans 15 amino acids. The V and J ends lost 5 bases and 5 bases, in that order; junction bases with no gene match: 7. DNA for the CDR3: TGTGCCAGCAGTAACTTCAGGACAGGGAATGAAAAACTGTTTTTT. Amino acid sequence: CASSNFRTGNEKLFF.

The CDR3 here is CASKSRGTGGLGGYTF. Here the CDR3 DNA reads TGTGCCAGTAAATCCCGCGGGACAGGGGGCTTGGGTGGCTACACCTTC. The chain combines TRBV11-2 with TRBJ1-2, with TRBD1 matching 12 bases. The CDR3 covers 16 residues. V trimming: 9 bases; J trimming: 7 bases; junction bases outside the gene matches: 15. The germline gives CDR1 SGHAT, CDR2 FQNNGV. Full variable domain (missing parts from reference TRBV11-2 and TRBJ1-2): EAGVAQSPRYKIIEKRQSVAFWCNPISGHATLYWYQQILGQGPKLLIQFQNNGVVDDSQLPKDRFSAERLKGVDSTLKIQPAKLEDSAVYLCASKSRGTGGLGGYTFGSGTRLTVV.

In its sample, this clone was seen a few times. The chain couples TRBV6-1 to TRBJ2-1, with 8 bases lining up with TRBD2. The CDR3 runs 15 residues. Looked up from germline, CDR1 is MNHNS and CDR2 is SASEGT. V trimming: 1 base; J trimming: 2 bases; junction bases outside the gene matches: 1. CDR3 residues: CASSEELAAYNEQFF. Here the CDR3 DNA reads TGTGCCAGCAGTGAAGAACTAGCGGCCTACAATGAGCAGTTCTTC.

The genes are TRBV5-6 and TRBJ1-3, with D maybe TRBD1 (5 bases). CDR3 size: 14 residues. CDR1 and CDR2 (germline): SGHDT, YYEEEE. V dropped 3 bases and J dropped 4 bases, with 11 bases sitting between them. The CDR3 bases are TGTGCCAGCAGCTCCCAGCGGGGGGGAAACACCATATATTTT. Its protein product is CASSSQRGGNTIYF.

This clone was observed a few times. The chain carries TRBV6-5 and TRBJ1-4, with a tentative D call TRBD1 (5 bases). The germline gives CDR1 MNHEY, CDR2 SVGAGI. The CDR3 is 16 residues long. Deletions cut 0 bases from V and 5 bases from J, with 13 bases between. The CDR3 nucleotides are TGTGCCAGCAGTTACTCAGGGCCCGGGGGAAATGAAAAACTGTTTTTT. This translates into CASSYSGPGGNEKLFF.

This clone was detected a few times. The sample holds other DNA sequences that translate to the same CDR3. The chain carries TRBV27 and TRBJ1-1; possible D gene TRBD1, 6 bases. Trimming took 9 bases from V and 4 from J, leaving 9 bases between them. The CDR3 length is 11 residues. Germline V gives CDR1 MNHEY, CDR2 SMNVEV (reference sequence). The CDR3 coding sequence is TGTGCCAGTAGGGGGGGCACTGAAGCTTTCTTT. It translates to CASRGGTEAFF.

This clone was picked up many times. The chain is built from TRBV10-1 and TRBJ2-3; 9 bases are a match to TRBD2. The CDR3 runs to 15 residues. V lost 3 bases, J lost 6 bases, and 7 bases stayed unmatched. CDR1 and CDR2 (germline): WNHNN, SYGVQD (reference sequence). The CDR3, as DNA: TGCGCCAGCAGTGAATTAGCGGGAGCCATCGATACGCAGTATTTT. It specifies CASSELAGAIDTQYF.

V usage is TRBV9 and J usage is TRBJ2-1; 11 bases line up with TRBD2. V lost 0 bases, J lost 7 bases, and 9 bases stayed unmatched. The CDR3 has 17 amino acids. CDR1 SGDLS and CDR2 YYNGEE come from the germline V gene. As DNA, the CDR3 is TGTGCCAGCAGCGTAGCTTTAACTAGCGGGAGTTATAATGAGCAGTTCTTC. Its protein is CASSVALTSGSYNEQFF. The full variable domain, in which reference TRBV9 and TRBJ2-1 provide the parts outside the CDR3, is DSGVTQTPKHLITATGQRVTLRCSPRSGDLSVYWYQQSLDQGLQFLIQYYNGEERAKGNILERFSAQQFPDLHSELNLSSLELGDSALYFCASSVALTSGSYNEQFFGPGTRLTVL.

This clone has a handful of counts. The genes are TRBV7-9 and TRBJ2-7; 8 nucleotides agree with TRBD1. V gave up 5 bases and J gave up 7 bases; unmatched junction bases: 10. Germline V CDR1 and CDR2: SEHNR, FQNEAQ (reference sequence). This CDR3 spans 14 amino acids. The CDR3 loop is CASSKKTGVGEQYF. The CDR3, as DNA: TGTGCCAGCAGCAAGAAGACAGGGGTGGGGGAGCAGTACTTC.

This clone was observed a handful of times. The chain employs TRBV30 and TRBJ1-2; D is undetermined. Trimming pared 1 base from V and 2 bases from J, leaving 8 bases between. Germline V CDR1 and CDR2: GTSNPN, SVGIG (reference sequence). This CDR3 region has 13 residues. CDR3 residues: CAWSEGGNYGYTF. CDR3 nucleotides: TGTGCCTGGAGTGAAGGAGGGAACTATGGCTACACCTTC. The full variable domain, its missing parts supplied by reference TRBV30 and TRBJ1-2, is SQTIHQWPATLVQPVGSPLSLECTVEGTSNPNLYWYRQAAGRGLQLLFYSVGIGQISSEVPQNLSASRPQDRQFILSSKKLLLSDSGFYLCAWSEGGNYGYTFGSGTRLTVV.

The rearrangement uses TRBV15 and TRBJ1-5; D remains unclear. CDR1 LNHNV and CDR2 YYDKDF come from the germline V gene (reference sequence). The CDR3 contains 13 residues. Trimming stripped 0 bases from V and 3 bases from J, with 3 bases between. This CDR3 reads CATSRDFNQPQHF. Written as DNA, the CDR3 is TGTGCCACCAGCAGAGACTTCAATCAGCCCCAGCATTTT.